The T cell receptor (beta chain) described here comes from a study of blood T cell repertoires in COVID-19. As for the study in general: From T cells, B-cell-depleted T cells, or PBMCs came the material, which was cDNA or gDNA.

Original handling: Estimation of nucleated cell counts relied on the amplification of reference gene primers. Profiled with immunoSEQ multiplex PCR; TCRdb holds only in-frame clones, not every one. V and J calls plus clone size are reproduced from that table; the DNA served to infer D and trimming. The profile shows 350,000 to 400,000 clones, around 89% of them singletons. This CDR3 is 15 amino acids long. Germline CDR1 SGHTA, CDR2 FQGNSA. V lost 2 bases to trimming and J lost 5 bases; unmatched junction nucleotides: 7. This chain connects TRBV7-2 to TRBJ2-5; 8 nucleotides match TRBD2. The clonotype comes from a woman aged 25 to 39 with COVID-19, enrolled during active disease. Sequences were obtained from peripheral blood. CDR3 DNA sequence: TGTGCCAGCAGCTTAAGTTACGGGGGGGCCGAGACCCAGTACTTC. It codes for CASSLSYGGAETQYF.